The rows below give T cell receptor beta chains drawn from one sample of a study of shared clonotypes between healthy human individuals. The method was immunoSEQ multiplex PCR; TCRdb's version includes in-frame clones alone and lacks a portion of them. Of 450,000 to 500,000 clones listed, 60% to 85% are singletons. Source material: PBMCs. The receptors shown here come from a woman aged 40 to 49 in good health. Some clones in this sample may be carry-over from other donors' samples. The CDR3 runs from the conserved cysteine through the conserved F or W. Each record gives: V gene, J gene, clone size, D gene, CDR3 protein, CDR3 DNA. D genes are given only for firm matches. The listing skips clone size in some rows; elsewhere it reads once, few, many or a size class.

>TRBV30|TRBJ2-7|.|.
CAWSVPRASAYYEQYF
TGTGCCTGGAGTGTCCCCCGAGCTAGCGCATACTACGAGCAGTACTTC
>TRBV5-4|TRBJ1-1|.|.
CASSSITTRGTEAFF
TGTGCCAGCAGCTCTATTACCACAAGGGGCACTGAAGCTTTCTTT
>TRBV6-6|TRBJ1-1|few|.
CASSPTENTEAFF
TGTGCCAGCAGCCCGACAGAGAACACTGAAGCTTTCTTT
>TRBV29-1|TRBJ2-1|.|TRBD2
CSVYSGRSGNEQFF
TGCAGCGTTTATAGCGGGAGGTCAGGCAATGAGCAGTTCTTC
>TRBV5-1|TRBJ1-1|few|TRBD1
CASSLWTGEANTEAFF
TGCGCCAGCAGCTTGTGGACAGGGGAGGCGAACACTGAAGCTTTCTTT
>TRBV7-9|TRBJ1-4|.|.
CASSLGRGANEKLFF
TGTGCCAGCAGCTTAGGGCGCGGTGCTAATGAAAAACTGTTTTTT
>TRBV6-1|TRBJ2-7|.|.
CASRALGPYEQYF
TGTGCCAGCAGGGCGCTCGGACCCTACGAGCAGTACTTC
>TRBV6-1|TRBJ2-7|.|.
CASRGTIYEQYF
TGTGCCAGCAGGGGGACGATATACGAGCAGTACTTC
>TRBV5-1|TRBJ1-1|.|TRBD1
CASSTLGGGREAFF
TGCGCCAGCAGCACCCTAGGAGGGGGCCGAGAAGCTTTCTTT
>TRBV29-1|TRBJ1-2|.|.
CSVGLPGRGVGYTF
TGCAGCGTTGGTCTTCCGGGACGGGGAGTTGGCTACACCTTC
>TRBV7-2|TRBJ1-3|.|.
CASLVAGRNTIYF
TGTGCCAGCCTCGTAGCGGGGAGAAACACCATATATTTT
>TRBV15|TRBJ2-5|.|.
CATSRDRETQYF
TGTGCCACCAGCAGAGATAGGGAGACCCAGTACTTC
>TRBV11-2|TRBJ1-1|.|.
CASSFTGGAHTEAFF
TGTGCCAGCAGCTTCACCGGGGGGGCTCACACTGAAGCTTTCTTT
>TRBV4-2|TRBJ2-1|few|TRBD2
CASSQEASGSDEQFF
TGTGCCAGCAGCCAAGAGGCTAGCGGGAGTGATGAGCAGTTCTTC
>TRBV15|TRBJ1-6|few|.
CATSAGTGDNSPLHF
TGTGCCACCAGTGCCGGGACGGGGGATAATTCACCCCTCCACTTT
>TRBV5-1|TRBJ2-7|.|.
CASSLAGFGSYEQYF
TGCGCCAGCAGCTTGGCAGGGTTCGGCTCCTACGAGCAGTACTTC
>TRBV4-3|TRBJ1-1|few|TRBD1
CASSQTGTGFFEAFF
TGCGCCAGCAGCCAAACCGGGACAGGGTTCTTTGAAGCTTTCTTT
>TRBV7-3|TRBJ2-1|.|TRBD2
CASSLSRLAGAYNEQFF
TGTGCCAGCAGCTTATCCCGACTAGCGGGAGCGTACAATGAGCAGTTCTTC
>TRBV28|TRBJ1-2|.|.
CASSGRGGYTF
TGTGCCAGCAGTGGACGAGGAGGCTACACCTTC
>TRBV5-6|TRBJ1-1|once|.
CASSLYLNTEAFF
TGTGCCAGCAGCTTGTATCTGAACACTGAAGCTTTCTTT
>TRBV9|TRBJ2-7|.|TRBD2
CASSVGSSGRAGGEQYF
TGTGCCAGCAGCGTAGGCTCCAGCGGGAGGGCCGGGGGAGAGCAGTACTTC
>TRBV11-1|TRBJ2-5|.|.
CASRSRGEQYF
TGTGCCAGCAGATCCCGGGGTGAGCAGTACTTC
>TRBV6-5|TRBJ2-6|.|.
CASSRDGSGANVLTF
TGTGCCAGCAGTAGAGACGGTTCTGGGGCCAACGTCCTGACTTTC
>TRBV5-1|TRBJ2-5|.|TRBD1
CASTSGQHQETQYF
TGCGCCAGCACCTCGGGACAGCACCAAGAGACCCAGTACTTC
>TRBV18|TRBJ2-5|.|.
CASSPRRQGETQYF
TGTGCCAGCTCACCACGCCGGCAGGGGGAGACCCAGTACTTC
>TRBV28|TRBJ2-5|.|.
CASSLHSQETQYF
TGTGCCAGCAGTTTACACAGCCAAGAGACCCAGTACTTC
>TRBV11-2|TRBJ2-7|.|.
CASSPARYEQYF
TGTGCCAGCAGCCCAGCCAGATACGAGCAGTACTTC
>TRBV18|TRBJ2-7|.|.
CASSPIDGGRYEQYF
TGTGCCAGCTCACCAATAGATGGAGGCAGGTACGAGCAGTACTTC
>TRBV5-1|TRBJ2-1|.|TRBD2
CASSVGLAGVDEQFF
TGCGCCAGCAGCGTTGGACTAGCGGGAGTGGATGAGCAGTTCTTC
>TRBV5-1|TRBJ1-5|.|.
CASSLETGFQPQHF
TGCGCCAGCAGCTTGGAAACAGGGTTTCAGCCCCAGCATTTT
>TRBV7-3|TRBJ2-1|.|.
CASSLTDESEQFF
TGTGCCAGCAGCTTAACGGACGAATCTGAGCAGTTCTTC
>TRBV6-5|TRBJ2-7|.|TRBD2
CASRGSLADYEQYF
TGTGCCAGCAGAGGGAGCCTAGCGGACTACGAGCAGTACTTC
>TRBV2|TRBJ1-1|few|.
CASSLGQTEAFF
TGTGCCAGCAGTCTCGGACAGACTGAAGCTTTCTTT
>TRBV11-2|TRBJ2-5|.|TRBD1
CASSLYRGRRETQYF
TGTGCCAGCAGCCTGTACAGGGGGCGTCGAGAGACCCAGTACTTC
>TRBV4-2|TRBJ2-7|few|TRBD2
CASSQDWTSGSYEQYF
TGTGCCAGCAGCCAAGATTGGACTAGCGGGAGCTACGAGCAGTACTTC
>TRBV14|TRBJ1-1|.|.
CASSQSQKANTEAFF
TGTGCCAGCAGCCAGTCCCAGAAAGCGAACACTGAAGCTTTCTTT
>TRBV10-2|TRBJ2-5|.|.
CASSEGETQYF
TGCGCCAGCAGTGAAGGGGAGACCCAGTACTTC
>TRBV7-5|TRBJ2-7|.|.
CVRRTYDGLFRIYEQYF
TGTGTCAGAAGGACCTATGATGGACTATTCCGGATCTACGAGCAGTACTTC
>TRBV18|TRBJ2-1|.|.
CASARFDKHNEQFF
TGTGCCAGCGCGCGATTCGACAAGCACAATGAGCAGTTCTTC
>TRBV21-1|TRBJ2-7|.|.
CASSKVMASAIPSYEQYF
TGTGCCAGCAGCAAGGTTATGGCTAGTGCGATTCCCTCCTACGAGCAGTACTTC
>TRBV9|TRBJ2-1|.|.
CASSVGSEQFF
TGTGCCAGCAGCGTAGGAAGTGAGCAGTTCTTC
>TRBV7-9|TRBJ1-2|.|.
CASSLVRGAPDYGYTF
TGTGCCAGCAGCTTGGTCCGGGGGGCGCCGGACTACGGCTACACCTTC
>TRBV4-1|TRBJ1-2|.|TRBD1
CASSPRRQGSGGYTF
TGCGCCAGCAGCCCCCGGAGACAGGGTTCAGGTGGCTACACCTTC
>TRBV7-6|TRBJ2-7|.|TRBD2
CASSLESGSSYEQYF
TGTGCCAGCAGCTTAGAAAGCGGGAGTAGTTACGAGCAGTACTTC
>TRBV6-5|TRBJ2-7|once|TRBD2
CASALAVNYEQYF
TGTGCCAGCGCACTAGCGGTCAACTACGAGCAGTACTTC
>TRBV7-9|TRBJ2-2|.|.
CASSTGLDTGELFF
TGTGCCAGCAGCACGGGACTGGACACCGGGGAGCTGTTTTTT
>TRBV6-1|TRBJ1-2|.|TRBD1
CASSEWGQGSFYGYTF
TGTGCCAGCAGTGAATGGGGACAGGGGTCCTTTTATGGCTACACCTTC
>TRBV28|TRBJ2-7|.|TRBD2
CASSQPSSGRYSYEQYF
TGTGCCAGCAGTCAACCTTCTAGCGGGAGGTACTCCTACGAGCAGTACTTC
>TRBV18|TRBJ1-5|once|.
CASSLDGNQPQHF
TGTGCCAGCTCACTCGACGGGAATCAGCCCCAGCATTTT